The 30 T cell receptor beta chains listed next were all sequenced from one sample in a study of regulatory T cells in long-lasting Graves disease. To make TCR beta libraries, researchers used iRepertoire HTBI primers and Arm-PCR of CDR3 regions. TCRdb reanalysed the multiplex PCR reads using MiXCR and keeps one entry per CDR3 protein. The sample includes about 430,000 distinct CDR3 sequences, 15% seen only once; the top ten take approximately 8%. Time point denoted: newly diagnosed GD, antithyroid drugs for less than 3 months. PBMC RNA was the source of the TCR library. This sample also appeared in a second study, on T cells in Graves' hyperthyroidism and ophthalmopathy.

Sequenced material: peripheral blood mononuclear cells (PBMCs), taken at new diagnosis, from a patient treated with antithyroid drugs. These receptors originate from a woman in her thirties or forties with Graves disease.

The table lists this clonotype with a few counts. The rearrangement uses TRBV9 and TRBJ1-2; unclear D gene. The CDR3 has 10 residues. Trimming left V 6 bases short and J 5 bases short, with 5 bases between. Germline V gives CDR1 SGDLS, CDR2 YYNGEE. CDR3 amino acids: CASTTYGYTF. The CDR3 nucleotides are TGTGCCAGCACCACGTATGGCTACACCTTC.

This clonotype was picked up many times. CDR3 in DNA: TGTGCCAGCAGTTTGCCCGAGGCAGCCCGAACCGGGGAGCTGTTTTTT. Its translation is CASSLPEAARTGELFF. The chain links TRBV6-2 or TRBV6-3 to TRBJ2-2; no clear D. Germline loops: CDR1 MNHEY, CDR2 SVGEGT. The V gene lost 4 bases and the J gene lost 5 bases, with 17 bases spanning the gap. The CDR3 spans 16 residues.

In DNA, the CDR3 is TGTGCCAGCTCACCAGGGGCGCCCGGCACTGAAGCTTTCTTT. Translation gives CASSPGAPGTEAFF. The V call is TRBV18, the J call TRBJ1-1, with D perhaps matching TRBD1 (5 bases). The CDR3 covers 14 residues. Trimming left V 2 bases short and J 4 bases short, with 11 bases between. Germline V gene data show CDR1 as KGHSH and CDR2 as LQKENI.

V is TRBV12-3 or TRBV12-4 and J is TRBJ2-2, with a tentative D call TRBD1 (6 bases). Trimming stripped 6 bases from V and 2 bases from J, with 10 bases between. The CDR3 has 14 residues. The CDR3 nucleotides are TGTGCCAGCAGAACGGGACACAACACCGGGGAGCTGTTTTTT. Translated: CASRTGHNTGELFF.

This clonotype has a handful of counts. The chain combines TRBV29-1 with TRBJ2-1; D uncertain. CDR3 length: 12 amino acids. In germline, CDR1 is SQVTM, CDR2 ANQGSEA. The V end was cut by 2 bases, the J end by 4 bases, with 6 bases between. CDR3 nucleotides: TGCAGCGTTGAAACTGAATACAATGAGCAGTTCTTC. This encodes CSVETEYNEQFF.

This clonotype has a handful of counts. The chain has TRBV19 and TRBJ2-7; D is undetermined. CDR1 is LNHDA and CDR2 is SQIVND in the germline V gene (reference sequence). The CDR3 runs 12 residues. V was trimmed by 9 bases and J by 6 bases, leaving 15 bases between them. The chain's CDR3 is CASGWVFGEQYF. CDR3 DNA: TGTGCCAGCGGGTGGGTTTTCGGCGAGCAGTACTTC.

This clonotype was observed a few times. With a much larger clone just one base away, this may be a read error. V is TRBV30 and J is TRBJ2-4, with D possibly TRBD2 on 5 matching bases. The V gene's germline CDR1 is GTSNPN and CDR2 SVGIG (reference sequence). The CDR3 is 11 residues long. CDR3 in amino acids: CARRMKDIQYF. DNA for the CDR3: TGTGCCCGGAGGATGAAGGACATTCAGTACTTC.

This clonotype has at least ten counts. The chain carries TRBV28 and TRBJ2-5, with unresolved D. This CDR3 has 13 amino acids. Per germline, CDR1 MDHEN and CDR2 SYDVKM. V lost 4 bases and J 2 bases, leaving 8 bases between the germline ends. Written as DNA, the CDR3 is TGTGCCAGCAGTTCCTCACCTCAAGAGACCCAGTACTTC. This codes for CASSSSPQETQYF.

The chain joins TRBV3-1 to TRBJ2-7; 10 nucleotides match TRBD1. The CDR3 is 16 residues long. V lost 0 bases and J lost 8; bases outside the gene matches: 10. The germline CDR1 and CDR2 sequences are LGHDT and YNNKEL (reference sequence). This CDR3 reads CASSQDFGTGARKQYF. The CDR3 DNA follows: TGTGCCAGCAGCCAAGATTTCGGGACAGGGGCTAGGAAGCAGTACTTC.

On this clonotype itself: The CDR3 carries no conserved terminal phenylalanine or tryptophan, so it likely arises from a read error. The DNA is left out, because the CDR3 cannot be placed on it with certainty; the CDR3 is given as TCRdb lists it. The V gene is TRBV5-1, the J gene TRBJ2-7; TRBD2, the table's D call, was not compared with the DNA. Germline V gene sequence: CDR1 SGHRS, CDR2 YFSETQ. The CDR3 comprises 12 residues, both ends counted. CDR3 region: CASSLVGGERYY.

This clonotype was found a few times. This sequence joins TRBV6-4 and TRBJ2-1, with 9 bases fitting TRBD2. V shed 9 bases, J shed 8 bases, and the junction held 20 bases outside the gene matches. The CDR3 totals 17 residues. CDR1 is MRHNA and CDR2 is SNTAGT in the germline V gene. CDR3 nucleotide sequence: TGTGCCAGAAGCAAATGGACTAGCGCGACTGGTGGCTATGAGCAGTTCTTC. It is translated as CARSKWTSATGGYEQFF.

The V and J genes are TRBV9 and TRBJ2-2; the D gene is possibly TRBD1 (6 bases). CDR1 is SGDLS and CDR2 is YYNGEE in the germline V gene. V was trimmed by 0 bases and J by 0 bases, leaving 12 bases between them. This CDR3 is 17 amino acids long. CDR3 sequence: CASSVGAQGANTGELFF. In DNA, the CDR3 is TGTGCCAGCAGCGTAGGGGCACAGGGCGCGAACACCGGGGAGCTGTTTTTT. The whole variable domain, filled in from reference TRBV9 and TRBJ2-2, reads DSGVTQTPKHLITATGQRVTLRCSPRSGDLSVYWYQQSLDQGLQFLIQYYNGEERAKGNILERFSAQQFPDLHSELNLSSLELGDSALYFCASSVGAQGANTGELFFGEGSRLTVL.

Only a few counts were recorded for this clonotype. The chain has TRBV4-3 and TRBJ2-7; TRBD2 matches 8 bases. This CDR3 has 15 residues. Germline V gene data show CDR1 as LGHNA and CDR2 as YSLEER. V gave up 0 bases and J gave up 6 bases; unmatched junction bases: 7. The CDR3 protein is CASSQDLAGYSEQYF. Written as DNA, the CDR3 is TGCGCCAGCAGCCAAGATTTAGCGGGATATTCCGAGCAGTACTTC.

This clonotype was counted at least ten times. This sequence joins TRBV29-1 and TRBJ2-1, with TRBD2 matching 7 bases. Per the germline V gene, CDR1 is SQVTM and CDR2 is ANQGSEA. The CDR3 runs 10 residues. With V trimmed by 7 bases and J by 6 bases, 0 bases remained unmatched. The chain's CDR3 is CSGGGNEQFF. The CDR3 DNA sequence: TGCAGCGGGGGGGGCAATGAGCAGTTCTTC.

With respect to this clonotype: A much larger clone is a single base away; this may be a read error. The chain links TRBV20-1 to TRBJ1-6; 7 bases agree with TRBD1. Germline V gene lookup returns CDR1 DFQATT and CDR2 SNEGSKA (reference sequence). The CDR3 is made up of 13 amino acids. The CDR3 sequence: CSAGDRVLGTLHF. In DNA, the CDR3 is TGCAGTGCTGGAGACAGGGTTTTAGGCACCCTCCACTTT.

This clonotype was found a few times. This chain connects TRBV30 to TRBJ2-3; D is undetermined. This CDR3 contains 13 residues. Germline CDR1 and CDR2: GTSNPN and SVGIG (reference sequence). V lost 3 bases, J lost 5 bases, and 12 bases lay in between. The CDR3 DNA follows: TGTGCCTGGAGCCAGCAGTTCCAAGATACGCAGTATTTT. Protein product: CAWSQQFQDTQYF.

This clonotype has at least ten counts. The CDR3 loop is CASSLGLAYRELFF. DNA for the CDR3: TGTGCCAGCAGTTTAGGTCTAGCGTACAGGGAGCTGTTTTTT. The chain employs TRBV28 and TRBJ2-2; tentative D call: TRBD2 (6 bases). CDR3 size: 14 residues. CDR1 is MDHEN and CDR2 is SYDVKM in the germline V gene. Deletions cut 2 bases from V and 9 bases from J, with 13 bases between.

This clonotype was seen repeatedly, ten times or more. V and J are TRBV9 and TRBJ1-1; no clear D gene. V gave up 0 bases and J gave up 8 bases, with 8 bases separating them. CDR3 length: 12 amino acids. CDR1 is SGDLS, CDR2 YYNGEE, per germline. The CDR3 nucleotides are TGTGCCAGCAGCGTAGAAGAAGGGGAAGCTTTCTTT. Translation: CASSVEEGEAFF. The entire variable domain, with the rest obtained from reference TRBV9 and TRBJ1-1, is as follows: DSGVTQTPKHLITATGQRVTLRCSPRSGDLSVYWYQQSLDQGLQFLIQYYNGEERAKGNILERFSAQQFPDLHSELNLSSLELGDSALYFCASSVEEGEAFFGQGTRLTVV.

The gene calls are TRBV9 and TRBJ2-7; D is unclear. V was pared by 0 bases and J by 4 bases, with 17 bases between. This CDR3 region has 16 residues. In germline, CDR1 is SGDLS, CDR2 YYNGEE. Here the CDR3 reads CASSVGFGQSGYEQYF. In DNA, the CDR3 is TGTGCCAGCAGCGTAGGTTTTGGGCAGTCCGGGTACGAGCAGTACTTC.

This clonotype was detected only a few times. This chain joins TRBV20-1 and TRBJ2-3, with 7 bases that match TRBD2. CDR3 size: 14 residues. Trimming took 3 bases from V and 4 from J; bases not matched to a gene: 7. Germline V CDR1 and CDR2: DFQATT, SNEGSKA (reference sequence). CDR3 sequence (DNA): TGCAGTGCTAGGGCGGGAGTTTTCGCAGATACGCAGTATTTT. This gives the protein CSARAGVFADTQYF.

Worth noting for this clonotype: This may be a read error, as it is one base from a much larger clone. V and J are TRBV6-2 or TRBV6-3 and TRBJ2-1; 9 positions agree with TRBD2. Germline V CDR1 and CDR2: MNHEY, SVGEGT. There are 17 residues in the CDR3. This CDR3 reads CASSYAISGSGFDEEFF. In DNA, the CDR3 is TGTGCCAGCAGTTACGCCATTAGCGGGAGCGGTTTCGATGAGGAGTTCTTC.

The sample holds many counts of this clonotype. The gene calls are TRBV29-1 and TRBJ2-5; the D is unclear. CDR3 size: 12 residues. Germline V gene lookup returns CDR1 SQVTM and CDR2 ANQGSEA. With 5 bases removed from V and 5 bases from J, the gap between germline ends came to 12 bases. DNA of the CDR3: TGCAGCGTTCCCGGGTCTCCGGAGACCCAGTACTTC. As protein: CSVPGSPETQYF.

This clonotype was detected many times. The V and J genes are TRBV28 and TRBJ2-7; perhaps TRBD1 as D (5 bases). The CDR3 totals 14 residues. Trimming removed 3 bases at V and 4 bases at J, with 13 bases between. CDR1 MDHEN and CDR2 SYDVKM come from the germline V gene. DNA for the CDR3: TGTGCCAGCAGTTTCCCAGGGTACCGATACGAGCAGTACTTC. Amino acids: CASSFPGYRYEQYF.

This clonotype was detected a few times. The chain combines TRBV7-8 with TRBJ1-2; D ambiguous. Germline V CDR1 and CDR2: SGHVS, FQNEAQ. This CDR3 region has 17 residues. Trimming cost V 10 bases and J 0 bases, with 24 bases left between them. For the CDR3, the DNA is TGTGCCACCCATAATCAAGGTGGAGACGTTTCTAACTATGGCTACACCTTC. This codes for CATHNQGGDVSNYGYTF.

This clonotype was detected only a few times. V is TRBV29-1 and J is TRBJ2-3; TRBD2 agrees at 11 bases. The CDR3 has 14 residues. Germline-derived CDR1 and CDR2 are SQVTM and ANQGSEA. Germline trimming cut 4 bases from V and 5 bases from J; bases unmatched to any gene: 5. CDR3 DNA: TGCAGCGTTGTCCCCGGGACTAGCGGAGATACGCAGTATTTT. Its protein product is CSVVPGTSGDTQYF.

This clonotype appeared many times. The V gene is TRBV20-1, the J gene TRBJ2-5; D is perhaps TRBD2 (5 bases). The V end lost 5 bases, the J end lost 2 bases, and 15 bases lay between the germline ends. Germline V gene data show CDR1 as DFQATT and CDR2 as SNEGSKA (reference sequence). The CDR3 consists of 14 residues. The CDR3 coding sequence is TGCAGTGCTCTTCGACTGGGAGAGCAAGAGACCCAGTACTTC. It specifies CSALRLGEQETQYF.

Many counts were recorded for this clonotype. One end of the junction fails to match germline, which may point to a read error. The chain combines TRBV7-9 with TRBJ2-2; 12 positions match TRBD1. Per germline, CDR1 SEHNR and CDR2 FQNEAQ (reference sequence). There are 18 residues in the CDR3. CDR3 loop: CASSLMGQGARGTGELFF. CDR3 in DNA: TGCGCCAGCAGCTTGATGGGACAGGGGGCTCGTGGCACCGGGGAGCTGTTTTTT.

This clonotype was observed at least ten times. The gene calls are TRBV10-3 and TRBJ1-1, with unresolved D. V lost 3 bases, J lost 1 base, and 6 bases lay in between. Per germline, CDR1 ENHRY and CDR2 SYGVKD. CDR3 length: 13 residues. CDR3 nucleotide sequence: TGTGCCATCAGTGACCCAACGAACACTGAAGCTTTCTTT. This translates into CAISDPTNTEAFF.

This clonotype was seen a few times. This chain links TRBV29-1 with TRBJ2-1, with a weak D call TRBD1 (6 bases). The CDR3 extends over 14 amino acids. V lost 8 bases and J lost 0, with 14 bases in between. Germline CDR1 SQVTM, CDR2 ANQGSEA. DNA of the CDR3: TGCAGCCTGCGGACAGAGAGCTCCTACAATGAGCAGTTCTTC. Amino acids: CSLRTESSYNEQFF.

This clonotype was observed a handful of times. A read error may account for a junction end that differs from germline. The chain joins TRBV6-1 to TRBJ2-7; 7 bases align to TRBD2. Germline lookup yields CDR1 MNHNS and CDR2 SASEGT. CDR3 length equals 15 residues. The CDR3 here is CASNPLASLSYEQHF. The CDR3 bases are TGTGCCAGCAACCCACTAGCGTCCCTCTCCTACGAGCAGCACTTC.